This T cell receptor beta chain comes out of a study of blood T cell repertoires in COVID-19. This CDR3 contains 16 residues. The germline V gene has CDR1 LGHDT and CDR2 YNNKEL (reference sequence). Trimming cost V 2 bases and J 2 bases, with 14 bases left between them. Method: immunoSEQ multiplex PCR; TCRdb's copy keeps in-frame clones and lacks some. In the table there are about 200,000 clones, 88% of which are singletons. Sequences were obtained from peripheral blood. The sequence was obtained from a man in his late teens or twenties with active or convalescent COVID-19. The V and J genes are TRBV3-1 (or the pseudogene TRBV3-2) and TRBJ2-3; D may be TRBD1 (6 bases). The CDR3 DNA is TGTGCCAGCAGCCAACCCGCAGGGGTTGCCACAGATACGCAGTATTTT. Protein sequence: CASSQPAGVATDTQYF.